The rows below give T cell receptor beta chains drawn from one sample of a study of CD8 T cells in Susac syndrome. TCRdb re-analysed the immunoSEQ multiplex PCR reads in MiXCR, keeping a single row per CDR3 protein. The sample consists of some 140,000 distinct CDR3 sequences, around 86% of them appearing once. Sequencing input: CD8+ T cells from PBMCs. Every receptor here comes from a human donor with multiple sclerosis. Each CDR3 is given with its conserved first and last residue. The D gene is left open where the match is weak. Expanded clones get a size class; other rows say once, few or many, or leave the size out.

V gene: TRBV27
D gene: TRBD2
clone size: .
J gene: TRBJ2-5
CDR3 DNA: TGTGCCAGCAGTTTAGGGGGGGGGACGACCCAGTACTTC
CDR3 protein: CASSLGGGTTQYF

V gene: TRBV29-1
D gene: TRBD1
clone size: .
J gene: TRBJ2-2
CDR3 DNA: TGCAGCGCGGTTCCGGGACAGGGGTTTAAAGCCGGGGAGCTGTTTTTT
CDR3 protein: CSAVPGQGFKAGELFF

V gene: TRBV20-1
D gene: .
clone size: .
J gene: TRBJ2-1
CDR3 DNA: TGCAGTGCTAGATACACTGGGGAAAGCTCCTACAATGAGCAGTTCTTC
CDR3 protein: CSARYTGESSYNEQFF

V gene: TRBV5-6
D gene: .
clone size: .
J gene: TRBJ1-4
CDR3 DNA: TGTGCCAGCAGCTGGGCCGCAGGGGAGGGTGAAAAACTGTTTTTT
CDR3 protein: CASSWAAGEGEKLFF

V gene: TRBV7-9
D gene: TRBD1
clone size: .
J gene: TRBJ2-5
CDR3 DNA: TGTGCCAGCAGCTCCCGGACAGGGGGTCAAGAGACCCAATTCTTC
CDR3 protein: CASSSRTGGQETQFF

V gene: TRBV3-1
D gene: .
clone size: .
J gene: TRBJ2-1
CDR3 DNA: TGTGCCAGCAGCCAAGTATCAGGCCCGACCTACAATGAGCAGTTCTTC
CDR3 protein: CASSQVSGPTYNEQFF

V gene: TRBV12-3/TRBV12-4
D gene: .
clone size: .
J gene: TRBJ1-5
CDR3 DNA: TGTGCCAGCAGTTTAGTGAACAGAAATGATCAGCCCCAGCATTTT
CDR3 protein: CASSLVNRNDQPQHF

V gene: TRBV18
D gene: TRBD2
clone size: .
J gene: TRBJ2-5
CDR3 DNA: TGTGCCAGCTCACTACTAGCGGGAGTGGTAGAGACCCAGTACTTC
CDR3 protein: CASSLLAGVVETQYF

V gene: TRBV4-2
D gene: .
clone size: few
J gene: TRBJ2-5
CDR3 DNA: TGTGCCAGCAGCCAAGATCGAGGCATCCAAGAGACCCAGTACTTC
CDR3 protein: CASSQDRGIQETQYF

V gene: TRBV5-4
D gene: .
clone size: .
J gene: TRBJ2-5
CDR3 DNA: TGTGCCAGCAGCTTGCCTGATGGGGGAGATGAGACCCAGTACTTC
CDR3 protein: CASSLPDGGDETQYF

V gene: TRBV11-2
D gene: .
clone size: .
J gene: TRBJ2-1
CDR3 DNA: TGTGCCAGCAGCGTACTAGGGGCTTTCTACAATGAGCAGTTCTTC
CDR3 protein: CASSVLGAFYNEQFF

V gene: TRBV30
D gene: .
clone size: .
J gene: TRBJ2-7
CDR3 DNA: TGTGCCTGGGTGGACGGTATGACCTACGAGCAGTACTTC
CDR3 protein: CAWVDGMTYEQYF

V gene: TRBV9
D gene: .
clone size: .
J gene: TRBJ1-2
CDR3 DNA: TGTGCCAGCACCGTCGGGCAGGACTATGGCTACACCTTC
CDR3 protein: CASTVGQDYGYTF

V gene: TRBV4-2
D gene: TRBD2
clone size: few
J gene: TRBJ2-1
CDR3 DNA: TGTGCCAGTCGAGGGGCGGGAGGGTTTTACAATGAGCAGTTCTTC
CDR3 protein: CASRGAGGFYNEQFF

V gene: TRBV11-2
D gene: .
clone size: .
J gene: TRBJ2-2
CDR3 DNA: TGTGCCAGCAGCTTGGAGTACACCGGGGAGCTGTTTTTT
CDR3 protein: CASSLEYTGELFF

V gene: TRBV10-3
D gene: .
clone size: .
J gene: TRBJ1-5
CDR3 DNA: TGTGCCATCAGTGTAGGGCAGGGGCAGCCCCAGCATTTT
CDR3 protein: CAISVGQGQPQHF

V gene: TRBV7-9
D gene: .
clone size: .
J gene: TRBJ2-3
CDR3 DNA: TGTGCCAGCAGCTTATTCGGGGAACGTACAGATACGCAGTATTTT
CDR3 protein: CASSLFGERTDTQYF

V gene: TRBV20-1
D gene: .
clone size: .
J gene: TRBJ1-5
CDR3 DNA: TGCAGTGCTAGAGATAAAGGGCCAGGTCAGCCCCAGCATTTT
CDR3 protein: CSARDKGPGQPQHF

V gene: TRBV20-1
D gene: TRBD2
clone size: .
J gene: TRBJ2-2
CDR3 DNA: TGCAGTGTCCCGGTGGGGCGGGAGGTGGGCGGGGAGCTGTTTTTT
CDR3 protein: CSVPVGREVGGELFF

V gene: TRBV2
D gene: .
clone size: .
J gene: TRBJ1-2
CDR3 DNA: TGTGCCAGCACCGTCACAGTGGGGCTTCTTGGCTACACCTTC
CDR3 protein: CASTVTVGLLGYTF

V gene: TRBV9
D gene: TRBD2
clone size: .
J gene: TRBJ2-1
CDR3 DNA: TGTGCCAGCAGCGTAGCTTACGGACTAGCAATTCATGAGCAGTTCTTC
CDR3 protein: CASSVAYGLAIHEQFF

V gene: TRBV12-3/TRBV12-4
D gene: TRBD1
clone size: .
J gene: TRBJ1-6
CDR3 DNA: TGTGCCAGCAACCCGACAGGGGAGGATTCACCCCTCCACTTT
CDR3 protein: CASNPTGEDSPLHF

V gene: TRBV19
D gene: .
clone size: .
J gene: TRBJ1-3
CDR3 DNA: TGTGCCAGCAACACAGGAGGCAGATTTGGAAACACCATATATTTT
CDR3 protein: CASNTGGRFGNTIYF

V gene: TRBV7-8
D gene: .
clone size: .
J gene: TRBJ2-7
CDR3 DNA: TGTGCCAGCAGCTTAGCTTACAGGGACGAGCAGTACTTC
CDR3 protein: CASSLAYRDEQYF

V gene: TRBV4-1
D gene: .
clone size: .
J gene: TRBJ2-1
CDR3 DNA: TGCGCCAGCAGCCAAGAGCTTGCAGGGCCCTACAATGAGCAGTTCTTC
CDR3 protein: CASSQELAGPYNEQFF

V gene: TRBV15
D gene: .
clone size: .
J gene: TRBJ1-4
CDR3 DNA: TGTGCCACCAGCAGTGACTTTCCAACTAATGAAAAACTGTTTTTT
CDR3 protein: CATSSDFPTNEKLFF

V gene: TRBV24-1
D gene: .
clone size: .
J gene: TRBJ2-1
CDR3 DNA: TGTGCCACCAGTGAATCGGGACAAGACAATGAGCAGTTCTTC
CDR3 protein: CATSESGQDNEQFF

V gene: TRBV5-1
D gene: TRBD1
clone size: .
J gene: TRBJ1-5
CDR3 DNA: TGCGCCAGCAGCTTCCCGATCACCCGGGCCGACAGGGTAGGCAGGATCAATCAGCCCCAGCATTTT
CDR3 protein: CASSFPITRADRVGRINQPQHF

V gene: TRBV27
D gene: .
clone size: .
J gene: TRBJ2-7
CDR3 DNA: TGTGCCAGCAGTTTAGGGGGCCGGGGAGACGAGCAGTACTTC
CDR3 protein: CASSLGGRGDEQYF

V gene: TRBV19
D gene: .
clone size: .
J gene: TRBJ2-7
CDR3 DNA: TGTGCCAGTAGTATGGTCCTGGGACCCTACGAGCAGTACTTC
CDR3 protein: CASSMVLGPYEQYF

V gene: TRBV6-5
D gene: TRBD1
clone size: .
J gene: TRBJ2-2
CDR3 DNA: TGTGCCAGCAGCCCCCCAGGGGGGAACACCGGGGAGCTGTTTTTT
CDR3 protein: CASSPPGGNTGELFF

V gene: TRBV27
D gene: TRBD1
clone size: .
J gene: TRBJ1-1
CDR3 DNA: TGTGCCAGCAGCTTCCAGGGGGCAGGCACTGAAGCTTTCTTT
CDR3 protein: CASSFQGAGTEAFF

V gene: TRBV19
D gene: .
clone size: .
J gene: TRBJ1-1
CDR3 DNA: TGTGCCAGTGGGGCGACAGGGAACACTGAAGCTTTCTTT
CDR3 protein: CASGATGNTEAFF

V gene: TRBV9
D gene: TRBD1
clone size: .
J gene: TRBJ1-1
CDR3 DNA: TGTGCCAGCAGCGTCTGGGACAGTCCCAGTGAAGCTTTCTTT
CDR3 protein: CASSVWDSPSEAFF

V gene: TRBV12-3/TRBV12-4
D gene: .
clone size: .
J gene: TRBJ1-1
CDR3 DNA: TGTGCCAGCAGTTTTGGAGGGGCGGAAGCTTTCTTT
CDR3 protein: CASSFGGAEAFF

V gene: TRBV27
D gene: .
clone size: .
J gene: TRBJ2-2
CDR3 DNA: .
CDR3 protein: CASRRGIQNTGVSCFF

V gene: TRBV7-8
D gene: .
clone size: .
J gene: TRBJ1-1
CDR3 DNA: TGTGCCAGCAGCGCCAGCATGAACACTGAAGCTTTCTTT
CDR3 protein: CASSASMNTEAFF

V gene: TRBV19
D gene: .
clone size: .
J gene: TRBJ2-1
CDR3 DNA: TGTGCCAGTAGTATCGGTCCGGGCGGGTTAGCCTACAATGAGCAGTTCTTC
CDR3 protein: CASSIGPGGLAYNEQFF

V gene: TRBV6-1
D gene: .
clone size: few
J gene: TRBJ2-7
CDR3 DNA: TGTGCCAGCAGTGAAGCGGACGAGCAGTACTTC
CDR3 protein: CASSEADEQYF

V gene: TRBV29-1
D gene: .
clone size: .
J gene: TRBJ2-5
CDR3 DNA: TGCAGCGCAACACAAGAGACCCAGCACTTC
CDR3 protein: CSATQETQHF

V gene: TRBV27
D gene: .
clone size: .
J gene: TRBJ1-2
CDR3 DNA: TGTGCCAGCAGTTTTCAGGGACTCTATGGCTACACCTTC
CDR3 protein: CASSFQGLYGYTF

V gene: TRBV5-1
D gene: .
clone size: .
J gene: TRBJ2-2
CDR3 DNA: TGCGCCAGCAGCTTGGATCACGGGGGCGGGGAGCTGTTTTTT
CDR3 protein: CASSLDHGGGELFF

V gene: TRBV2
D gene: TRBD2
clone size: .
J gene: TRBJ2-3
CDR3 DNA: TGTGCCAGCAGTCAGCGGGAGGGTTTTAGCACAGATACGCAGTATTTT
CDR3 protein: CASSQREGFSTDTQYF

V gene: TRBV27
D gene: .
clone size: .
J gene: TRBJ1-2
CDR3 DNA: TGTGCCAGCAGTTTTCTTCCCTCCGGGACGACACCCTATGGCTACACCTTC
CDR3 protein: CASSFLPSGTTPYGYTF

V gene: TRBV7-2
D gene: .
clone size: .
J gene: TRBJ2-1
CDR3 DNA: TGTGCCAGCAGCTTACTACCAAGCTCCTACAATGAGCAGTTCTTC
CDR3 protein: CASSLLPSSYNEQFF

V gene: TRBV7-9
D gene: TRBD1
clone size: .
J gene: TRBJ1-2
CDR3 DNA: TGTGCCAGCAGCCCACAGCCGGGACAGGGGCCTATCTATGGCTACACCTTC
CDR3 protein: CASSPQPGQGPIYGYTF

V gene: TRBV2
D gene: .
clone size: .
J gene: TRBJ2-3
CDR3 DNA: TGTGCCAGCACCACCGGTGGGGATTATACGCAGTATTTT
CDR3 protein: CASTTGGDYTQYF

V gene: TRBV9
D gene: TRBD2
clone size: .
J gene: TRBJ2-3
CDR3 DNA: TGTGCCAGCAGCGTGCGTGACGGACTAGCGGGACGGGCGGGCGGCACAGATACGCAGTATTTT
CDR3 protein: CASSVRDGLAGRAGGTDTQYF

V gene: TRBV19
D gene: .
clone size: .
J gene: TRBJ1-4
CDR3 DNA: TGTGCCAGTAGCAACTGGAAGTCGTCTCATCCAACTAATGAAAAACTGTTTTTT
CDR3 protein: CASSNWKSSHPTNEKLFF

V gene: TRBV2
D gene: TRBD2
clone size: .
J gene: TRBJ2-2
CDR3 DNA: TGTGCCAGCAGTGAATTTGGTAGCGGGGCTAAAAGGACCGGGGAGCTGTTTTTT
CDR3 protein: CASSEFGSGAKRTGELFF

V gene: TRBV9
D gene: .
clone size: .
J gene: TRBJ2-1
CDR3 DNA: TGTGCCAGCAGCCCCGGGGCGACCAATGAGCAGTTCTTC
CDR3 protein: CASSPGATNEQFF

V gene: TRBV4-3
D gene: .
clone size: .
J gene: TRBJ1-4
CDR3 DNA: TGCGCCAGCAGCCAAGATGTGGGGGGCCTCACTAATGAAAAACTGTTTTTT
CDR3 protein: CASSQDVGGLTNEKLFF